This TCR beta chain emerged from a study of blood T cells in healthy people across ages. The overall study: With template switching, about one barcoded beta molecule was captured per two T cells.

The sample holds many counts of this clonotype. Its antigen remains unidentified. Study conclusions and caveats: It was the long-lived donors that had more naive CD4+ cells and higher diversity than aged donors. Underestimates were what the diversity estimates from one million T cells were considered to be.

Next came a second PCR, run for about 7 to 11 cycles, which used a sample-barcoded 5' primer along with a J-beta primer mix. A template-switch adaptor containing 12 random nucleotides labeled each cDNA molecule. TCRdb reanalysed the 5' RACE reads using MiXCR and keeps one entry per CDR3 protein. The sample holds about 1,500,000 distinct CDR3 sequences, roughly 28% seen once. The CDR3 sequence is 13 residues long. Trimming took 0 bases from V and 6 from J, leaving 10 bases between them. Germline CDR1 is SGHRS and CDR2 is YFSETQ. Sequencing used blood. The V and J genes are TRBV5-1 and TRBJ2-7; TRBD2 might be the D (5 bases). The sequence came from a woman aged 25-40 years in good health. The CDR3 bases are TGCGCCAGCAGCTTGGAATTTCGGGGCGAGCAGTACTTC. This sequence encodes CASSLEFRGEQYF.